This entry describes one TCR beta chain. V was clipped by 3 bases and J by 2 bases, with 10 bases between them. The CDR3 spans 14 residues. Germline CDR1 SEHNR, CDR2 FQNEAQ (reference sequence). In the study's own analysis: From reference gene primer amplification, estimates of nucleated cell counts were derived. Produced via immunoSEQ multiplex PCR; TCRdb's table is partial and in-frame only. V and J calls and clone size are given by that table; D and trimming were obtained from the DNA. The repertoire holds roughly 160,000 clones, with around 83% as singletons. The data were obtained in a study of blood T cell repertoires in COVID-19. Study information: PBMCs, B-cell-depleted T cells, or T cells provided the cDNA or gDNA that made up the material.

The gene calls are TRBV7-9 and TRBJ2-5, with a possible D match to TRBD1 (6 bases). The sample consisted of peripheral blood. This clonotype originated in a woman in her seventies who had recovered from COVID-19. CDR3: CASSFWQGQETQYF. Here the CDR3 DNA reads TGTGCCAGCAGCTTCTGGCAGGGGCAAGAGACCCAGTACTTC.